These 26 T cell receptor beta chains share one sample of origin, sequenced in a study of shared clonotypes between healthy human individuals (dated by TCRdb to about 2020). The library came from the immunoSEQ multiplex PCR assay. TCRdb took this table from immuneACCESS and kept in-frame rearrangements with V and J called. Such tables lack part of the clones; where checked against another copy, unresolved V genes explain under half of the gap, and the rest is unexplained. Here the sample has 2 million to 2.5 million clones; approximately 94% occur a single time. Roughly 0.13% of the sample is held by the ten biggest clonotypes. The specimen sequenced was naive CD4+ T cells sorted from blood. In the paper's terms, the cell subset or site label means: CD45RA+ positively selected. Source of these receptors: a man between 18 and 29 years old in good health.

The chain links TRBV19 to TRBJ2-5, with 12 bases fitting TRBD2. V was pared by 4 bases and J by 7 bases, with 7 bases of the junction left unmatched. The CDR3 extends over 15 amino acids. Germline V gene data show CDR1 as LNHDA and CDR2 as SQIVND (reference sequence). CDR3 bases: TGTGCCAGTAGTACGACTAGCGGGAGCTCGGGGACCCAGTACTTC. Translation: CASSTTSGSSGTQYF.

J is TRBJ2-2 and V is TRBV10-3; TRBD2 might be the D (5 bases). Germline CDR1 and CDR2: ENHRY and SYGVKD. The V gene lost 2 bases and the J gene lost 4 bases, with 14 bases spanning the gap. This CDR3 has 16 amino acids. CDR3 protein: CAISEGPSGRTGELFF. The CDR3 DNA sequence: TGTGCCATCAGTGAGGGGCCCAGCGGCCGCACCGGGGAGCTGTTTTTT.

The chain recombines TRBV10-1 with TRBJ2-2, with 12 nucleotides matching TRBD2. Unmatched junction bases numbered 17, after V lost 4 bases and J lost 5 bases. In germline, CDR1 is WNHNN, CDR2 SYGVQD (reference sequence). The CDR3 extends over 20 amino acids. This CDR3 is CASSAGGLAGGPRGTGELFF. The DNA for the CDR3 is TGCGCCAGCAGTGCCGGGGGGCTAGCGGGAGGGCCGCGGGGAACCGGGGAGCTGTTTTTT.

V usage is TRBV6-5 and J usage is TRBJ1-5; D gene unclear. Trimming left V 8 bases short and J 2 bases short, with 10 bases between. Germline V gene sequence: CDR1 MNHEY, CDR2 SVGAGI. CDR3 length: 13 amino acids. CDR3 loop: CASCRERNQPQHF. The DNA of the CDR3 is TGTGCCAGCTGTCGAGAGCGCAATCAGCCCCAGCATTTT.

This chain joins TRBV11-3 and TRBJ2-3, with 10 bases matching TRBD1. From germline, CDR1 is SGHNT and CDR2 YENEEA. There are 15 residues in the CDR3. V shed 0 bases and J 6 bases; nucleotides not matched to a gene: 3. CDR3 nucleotides: TGTGCCAGCAGCTTAGAGGACAGGGGGATGGATACGCAGTATTTT. Translated: CASSLEDRGMDTQYF. The variable domain in full, with the rest retrieved from reference TRBV11-3 and TRBJ2-3, is EAGVVQSPRYKIIEKKQPVAFWCNPISGHNTLYWYLQNLGQGPELLIRYENEEAVDDSQLPKDRFSAERLKGVDSTLKIQPAELGDSAVYLCASSLEDRGMDTQYFGPGTRLTVL.

This rearrangement joins TRBV7-9 to TRBJ1-5, with 11 bases aligning to TRBD1. With V trimmed by 5 bases and J by 1 base, 13 bases remained unmatched. CDR1 SEHNR and CDR2 FQNEAQ come from the germline V gene (reference sequence). The CDR3 contains 19 residues. The CDR3, as DNA: TGTGCCAGCAGCCCTCGTTTAGGGGACAGGGGGGGGAGCAATCAGCCCCAGCATTTT. Its protein product is CASSPRLGDRGGSNQPQHF.

J is TRBJ2-6 and V is TRBV4-1; D gene unclear. Germline V gives CDR1 MGHRA, CDR2 YSYEKL. This CDR3 comprises 16 residues. V was shortened by 0 bases and J by 0 bases, with 6 bases between the two germline ends. The CDR3 sequence is CASSQDQNSGANVLTF. Written as DNA, the CDR3 is TGCGCCAGCAGCCAAGACCAGAACTCTGGGGCCAACGTCCTGACTTTC.

CDR3 amino acids: CASSLSMGLSTTTYEQYF. As DNA, the CDR3 is TGCGCCAGCAGCTTGAGTATGGGGCTTTCCACGACAACCTACGAGCAGTACTTC. V is TRBV5-1 and J is TRBJ2-7; a weak D match, TRBD1 (5 bases). V was clipped by 1 base and J by 2 bases, with 22 bases between them. CDR3 length: 18 residues. CDR1 and CDR2 (germline): SGHRS, YFSETQ.

This clone has a handful of counts. Other DNA sequences in this sample translate to the same CDR3. This chain links TRBV2 with TRBJ1-5; 7 bases match TRBD1. The V segment lost 4 bases and the J segment 0 bases; nucleotides outside the gene matches: 6. CDR3 length equals 16 residues. Germline V gene sequence: CDR1 SNHLY, CDR2 FYNNEI. The CDR3 DNA reads TGTGCCAGCAGTGGACAGGGCGGTTCTAGCAATCAGCCCCAGCATTTT. Translated, it gives CASSGQGGSSNQPQHF. The entire variable domain, with the rest obtained from reference TRBV2 and TRBJ1-5, is as follows: EPEVTQTPSHQVTQMGQEVILRCVPISNHLYFYWYRQILGQKVEFLVSFYNNEISEKSEIFDDQFSVERPDGSNFTLKIRSTKLEDSAMYFCASSGQGGSSNQPQHFGDGTRLSIL.

The chain is built from TRBV5-1 and TRBJ2-7; unclear D gene. CDR1 is SGHRS, CDR2 YFSETQ, per germline. CDR3 length: 14 residues. Between the trimmed V and J ends, which lost 0 bases and 2 bases, there was a span of 9 bases. The CDR3 sequence: CASSLGVGPYEQYF. In DNA form, the CDR3 reads TGCGCCAGCAGCTTGGGGGTCGGGCCCTACGAGCAGTACTTC.

V usage is TRBV7-2 and J usage is TRBJ1-2, with D tentatively TRBD1 (5 bases). The germline gives CDR1 SGHTA, CDR2 FQGNSA. There are 15 residues in the CDR3. Trimming removed 5 bases from V and 4 bases from J, with 17 bases in between. The CDR3 region has the DNA TGTGCCAGCAGCGTAGTCCGGGGGTCCGCCTATGGCTACACCTTC. Translating it yields CASSVVRGSAYGYTF.

This clone has just one count. Other DNA sequences within the sample encode an identical CDR3. The gene calls are TRBV10-3 and TRBJ1-1; possibly TRBD1 for D (6 bases). CDR1 is ENHRY and CDR2 is SYGVKD in the germline V gene. V lost 6 bases, J lost 1 base, and 9 bases lay in between. This CDR3 is built from 13 residues. The CDR3 sequence: CAISPDRNTEAFF. CDR3 sequence (DNA): TGTGCCATCAGCCCGGACAGGAACACTGAAGCTTTCTTT.

As to this clone: At one boundary the junction diverges from the germline segment, which might be a read error. The V call is TRBV18, the J call TRBJ1-2; the match to TRBD1 covers 8 bases. The CDR3 covers 15 residues. Germline CDR1 is KGHSH and CDR2 is LQKENI. This CDR3 reads CASSLPTGDYYGYTF. The CDR3 region has the DNA TGTGCCAGCTCACTTCCGACAGGGGACTACTATGGTTACACCTTC.

The genes are TRBV13 and TRBJ1-1; unclear D gene. This CDR3 region has 13 residues. The germline CDR1 and CDR2 sequences are PRHDT and FYEKMQ (reference sequence). V lost 4 bases to trimming and J lost 2 bases, with 8 bases between them. CDR3 loop: CASSSAINTEAFF. CDR3 DNA sequence: TGTGCCAGCAGCTCCGCTATTAACACTGAAGCTTTCTTT.

This sequence joins TRBV7-2 and TRBJ2-2; D may be TRBD1 (6 bases). The V end was cut by 1 base, the J end by 4 bases, with 16 bases between. The CDR3 is made up of 17 amino acids. Germline loops: CDR1 SGHTA, CDR2 FQGNSA. The CDR3 loop reads CASSLGAGGVLTGELFF. The CDR3 nucleotides are TGTGCCAGCAGCTTAGGGGCTGGGGGCGTGCTCACCGGGGAGCTGTTTTTT.

This clone was detected once. The V and J genes are TRBV6-6 and TRBJ1-5, with 10 bases that match TRBD1. This CDR3 is 15 amino acids long. CDR1 is MNHNY and CDR2 is SVGAGI in the germline V gene (reference sequence). Unmatched junction bases numbered 10, after V lost 8 bases and J lost 6 bases. The CDR3 loop reads CASFPRTGGGQPQHF. CDR3 bases: TGTGCCAGCTTCCCCAGGACAGGGGGAGGTCAGCCCCAGCATTTT.

This chain connects TRBV11-2 to TRBJ2-7; possible D gene TRBD1, 6 bases. Trimming removed 6 bases at V and 2 bases at J, with 17 bases between. Germline CDR1 is SGHAT and CDR2 is FQNNGV. The CDR3 runs 15 residues. In DNA form, the CDR3 reads TGTGCCAGCAGATTCCCAGGGGCCGGTCCCTACGAGCAGTACTTC. Translating gives CASRFPGAGPYEQYF.

This rearrangement joins TRBV5-1 to TRBJ2-3; D not certain. From germline, CDR1 is SGHRS and CDR2 YFSETQ. V gave up 7 bases and J gave up 6 bases, with 15 bases separating them. The CDR3 contains 13 residues. CDR3 residues: CASGSPLGDTQYF. The CDR3 DNA reads TGCGCCAGCGGGTCCCCTTTAGGGGATACGCAGTATTTT.

The chain couples TRBV7-2 to TRBJ2-4, with 8 bases lining up with TRBD2. The CDR3 is 16 amino acids. V was pared by 5 bases and J by 0 bases, with 6 bases of the junction left unmatched. Germline assignment: CDR1 SGHTA and CDR2 FQGNSA. The CDR3 here is CASSPSGLLAKNIQYF. DNA of the CDR3: TGTGCCAGCAGCCCTAGCGGGCTACTAGCCAAAAACATTCAGTACTTC.

This clone was detected once. The genes are TRBV5-4 and TRBJ2-7, with D perhaps matching TRBD2 (8 bases). Germline lookup yields CDR1 SGHNT and CDR2 YYREEE (reference sequence). V lost 4 bases and J lost 10, with 18 bases in between. This CDR3 has 13 residues. In DNA form, the CDR3 reads TGTGCCAGCAGCCAAGCGGGGGACAGTGGCCAGTACTTC. This translates into CASSQAGDSGQYF.

This clone was picked up one time. J is TRBJ2-3 and V is TRBV5-1; 8 positions match TRBD2. Germline V gene data show CDR1 as SGHRS and CDR2 as YFSETQ. This CDR3 contains 15 residues. V lost 2 bases to trimming and J lost 3 bases; unmatched junction nucleotides: 5. CDR3 in DNA: TGCGCCAGCAGCTTCGCTAGCGGGCCGACAGATACGCAGTATTTT. Its translation is CASSFASGPTDTQYF.

The chain links TRBV18 to TRBJ1-5; a possible D gene is TRBD1 (5 bases). CDR3 length: 14 amino acids. The ends were cut back, 2 bases at V and 9 bases at J, with 14 bases in the middle. CDR1 and CDR2 (germline): KGHSH, LQKENI. CDR3 DNA: TGTGCCAGCTCACCAGGGACGGCGGAGGTGCCCCAGCATTTT. This gives the protein CASSPGTAEVPQHF.

A word on this clone: This sample also contains other DNA sequences that code for the same CDR3. The chain employs TRBV5-1 and TRBJ2-5, with D perhaps assigned TRBD1 or TRBD2 (5 bases each). In germline, CDR1 is SGHRS, CDR2 YFSETQ. Trimming stripped 0 bases from V and 1 base from J, with 10 bases between. This CDR3 is built from 15 residues. CDR3 protein: CASSLEGPLQETQYF. The CDR3 DNA reads as TGCGCCAGCAGCTTGGAGGGACCGCTCCAAGAGACCCAGTACTTC.

Points on this clone: The sample contains more than one DNA sequence encoding this CDR3. V is TRBV6-6 and J is TRBJ1-2, with 7 nucleotides matching TRBD1. The V gene's germline CDR1 is MNHNY and CDR2 SVGAGI (reference sequence). Trimming removed 4 bases from V and 3 bases from J; junction bases left unmatched: 2. CDR3 length equals 13 residues. The CDR3 coding sequence is TGTGCCAGCAGTTCGCAGGGGGACTATGGCTACACCTTC. As protein: CASSSQGDYGYTF.

The J gene is TRBJ2-2, the V gene TRBV6-1, with D possibly TRBD1 on 6 matching bases. The germline V gene encodes CDR1 MNHNS and CDR2 SASEGT. V dropped 6 bases and J dropped 6 bases, with 11 bases sitting between them. The CDR3 is 13 residues long. The CDR3 sequence is CASRTTGSGELFF. In DNA form, the CDR3 reads TGTGCCAGCAGGACAACAGGGTCCGGGGAGCTGTTTTTT.

J is TRBJ1-5 and V is TRBV18, with 10 bases aligning to TRBD1. Trimming took 0 bases from V and 11 from J; bases not matched to a gene: 10. This CDR3 has 16 residues. Germline V gives CDR1 KGHSH, CDR2 LQKENI. CDR3 DNA: TGTGCCAGCTCACCACCGGGACAGGGGACTCGGGTGGCCCAGCATTTT. Amino acids: CASSPPGQGTRVAQHF.